The 22 T cell receptor beta chains below all came from one sample that was sequenced in a study of spatial heterogeneity in lung cancer. TCRdb called the 5' RACE reads again in MiXCR, with one record for every CDR3 protein. The sample has 26,000 or so distinct CDR3 sequences; over 10% are singletons. Time point described: sample taken at primary tumor resection. Without sorting, whole RNA was sequenced from tumor, nontumor lung or frozen PBMC. This specimen was PBMCs, taken at surgery. These receptor sequences come from a female donor with early-stage non-small cell lung cancer.

The V gene is TRBV29-1, the J gene TRBJ1-2; D uncertain. The CDR3 length is 11 residues. Trimming cost V 6 bases and J 5 bases, with 10 bases left between them. CDR1 and CDR2 (germline): SQVTM, ANQGSEA. CDR3 protein: CSVQWLYGYTF. The CDR3 bases are TGCAGCGTCCAGTGGTTATATGGCTACACCTTC. Combining the CDR3 with reference TRBV29-1 and TRBJ1-2 gives the whole variable domain SAVISQKPSRDICQRGTSLTIQCQVDSQVTMMFWYRQQPGQSLTLIATANQGSEATYESGFVIDKFPISRPNLTFSTLTVSNMSPEDSSIYLCSVQWLYGYTFGSGTRLTVV.

The sample holds many counts of this clonotype. The chain has TRBV6-2 or TRBV6-3 and TRBJ2-6; D might be TRBD1 (6 bases). Germline V lookup: CDR1 MNHEY, CDR2 SVGEGT. CDR3 size: 15 residues. Trimming left V 4 bases short and J 4 bases short, with 11 bases between. In nucleotides, the CDR3 is TGTGCCAGCAGTTTTCAGGGGCCGGGGGCCAACGTCCTGACTTTC. Protein: CASSFQGPGANVLTF.

This clonotype was recorded many times. The V gene is TRBV27, the J gene TRBJ2-7; no clear D gene. This CDR3 comprises 13 residues. From germline, CDR1 is MNHEY and CDR2 SMNVEV (reference sequence). Trimming pared 4 bases from V and 3 bases from J, leaving 10 bases between. CDR3 nucleotide sequence: TGTGCCAGCAGTTACTCTCGGCTCTACGAGCAGTACTTC. Translation gives CASSYSRLYEQYF.

At least ten counts were recorded for this clonotype. The CDR3 DNA follows: TGCGCCAGCAGCCAGGACTCCCAACCGTTCAATGAGCAGTTCTTC. This translates into CASSQDSQPFNEQFF. This chain joins TRBV4-1 and TRBJ2-1, with D perhaps TRBD2 (5 bases). The CDR3 has 15 residues. V lost 3 bases, J lost 6 bases, and 15 bases lay in between. Germline assignment: CDR1 MGHRA and CDR2 YSYEKL.

The sample holds many counts of this clonotype. V and J are TRBV29-1 and TRBJ1-2, with 9 bases lining up with TRBD1. This CDR3 spans 15 amino acids. V trimming: 3 bases; J trimming: 5 bases; junction bases outside the gene matches: 10. Looked up from germline, CDR1 is SQVTM and CDR2 is ANQGSEA. The CDR3 DNA reads TGCAGCGTTGAGACCGGGACAGGGATTAGTTATGGCTACACCTTC. Its translation is CSVETGTGISYGYTF.

Judged by abundance, this clonotype is medium-sized (0.01 to 0.1%). The chain is built from TRBV3-1 and TRBJ2-7; no definite D call. The CDR3 consists of 14 residues. V shed 4 bases and J shed 0 bases, with 10 bases lying between them. Germline V gene sequence: CDR1 LGHDT, CDR2 YNNKEL (reference sequence). The CDR3 nucleotides are TGTGCCAGCAGCCGAATATCCAGCTCCTACGAGCAGTACTTC. Translated: CASSRISSSYEQYF.

This clonotype was recorded many times. The chain has TRBV25-1 and TRBJ1-2, with D uncertain. The CDR3 covers 13 residues. V was trimmed by 4 bases and J by 7 bases, leaving 13 bases between them. Germline V gene sequence: CDR1 MGHDK, CDR2 SYGVNS. CDR3 nucleotides: TGTGCCAGCAGTGTAGCGGGGTCGTCTGGCTACACCTTC. It codes for CASSVAGSSGYTF.

The chain joins TRBV24-1 to TRBJ2-5; a possible D gene is TRBD1 (6 bases). This CDR3 spans 16 amino acids. Germline V CDR1 and CDR2: KGHDR, SFDVKD. Between the trimmed V and J ends, which lost 1 base and 5 bases, there was a span of 16 bases. CDR3 protein: CATSDFTQGPRETQYF. CDR3 DNA sequence: TGTGCCACCAGTGATTTCACACAGGGTCCTCGGGAGACCCAGTACTTC.

A word on this clonotype: With a much larger clone just one base away, this may be a read error. V and J are TRBV5-4 and TRBJ2-3, with 7 bases aligning to TRBD2. Per the germline V gene, CDR1 is SGHNT and CDR2 is YYREEE (reference sequence). J was trimmed by 7 bases and V by 5 bases; bases with no gene match: 13. CDR3 length: 15 residues. CDR3 sequence reads: CASSFAAGVAYTQYF. The DNA for the CDR3 is TGTGCCAGCAGTTTTGCGGCGGGGGTTGCGTATACGCAGTATTTT. Together with reference TRBV5-4 and TRBJ2-3, the CDR3 gives the full variable domain: ETGVTQSPTHLIKTRGQQVTLRCSSQSGHNTVSWYQQALGQGPQFIFQYYREEENGRGNFPPRFSGLQFPNYSSELNVNALELDDSALYLCASSFAAGVAYTQYFGPGTRLTVL.

The table lists this clonotype with a few counts. Mismatch with germline at one junction end may stem from a read error. This chain uses TRBV12-3 or TRBV12-4 with TRBJ1-2, with 11 bases identical to TRBD1. The CDR3 runs 12 residues. The DNA of the CDR3 is TGTGCCAGCAACCCGGACAGGGGGCCACTCTCCTTC. It yields the protein CASNPDRGPLSF.

This chain uses TRBV6-6 with TRBJ2-7; 8 bases agree with TRBD2. After removal of 5 bases from V and 4 bases from J, the junction contained 16 bases not matched to a gene. Germline CDR1 reads MNHNY; CDR2 reads SVGAGI (reference sequence). The CDR3 is made up of 17 amino acids. CDR3 sequence: CASSGWGSGNEAYEQYF. The DNA for the CDR3 is TGTGCCAGCAGTGGATGGGGTAGCGGGAATGAGGCGTACGAGCAGTACTTC.

This clonotype was seen repeatedly, ten times or more. This chain uses TRBV7-9 with TRBJ1-1; D unresolved. CDR1 and CDR2 from the germline V gene are SEHNR and FQNEAQ (reference sequence). The CDR3 sequence is 16 residues long. Trimming stripped 1 base from V and 0 bases from J, with 12 bases between. The CDR3 DNA reads TGTGCCAGCAGCTTAGATGGGCAGCGTATGAACACTGAAGCTTTCTTT. Its protein product is CASSLDGQRMNTEAFF.

This clonotype was detected ten times or more. The chain has TRBV28 and TRBJ2-1; 7 bases agree with TRBD2. Germline V gives CDR1 MDHEN, CDR2 SYDVKM. Trimming took 5 bases from V and 2 from J; bases not matched to a gene: 0. The length of the CDR3 is 13 residues. CDR3 DNA sequence: TGTGCCAGCAGTAGCGGGACCTACAATGAGCAGTTCTTC. Encoded protein: CASSSGTYNEQFF.

This clonotype was recorded many times. The chain joins TRBV6-2 or TRBV6-3 to TRBJ2-1; D is uncertain. CDR1 is MNHEY and CDR2 is SVGEGT in the germline V gene. Trimming removed 7 bases from V and 0 bases from J, with 13 bases in between. This CDR3 has 15 amino acids. The CDR3 loop reads CASKFSSSSYNEQFF. The CDR3, as DNA: TGTGCCAGCAAGTTTAGCTCGAGCTCCTACAATGAGCAGTTCTTC.

In this sample, this clonotype turned up many times. The rearrangement uses TRBV6-4 and TRBJ2-1, with a weak D call TRBD2 (5 bases). The germline V and J ends were trimmed by 8 bases and 15 bases, with 11 bases remaining between them. CDR3 length: 9 amino acids. CDR1 is MRHNA, CDR2 SNTAGT, per germline. CDR3 nucleotides: TGTGCCAGCCGAGGGAGTGGGTTCTTC. Amino acids: CASRGSGFF.

This clonotype has just a few counts. This rearrangement joins TRBV3-1 to TRBJ2-6, with D possibly being TRBD1 (5 bases). The germline CDR1 and CDR2 sequences are LGHDT and YNNKEL (reference sequence). The CDR3 has 15 residues. Trimming removed 6 bases from V and 4 bases from J, with 13 bases in between. The CDR3: CASRLAWGGANVLTF. The CDR3 DNA follows: TGTGCCAGCAGGCTCGCTTGGGGCGGGGCCAACGTCCTGACTTTC.

This clonotype was recorded a few times. CDR3 coding DNA: TGTGCCAGCAGCCCCAGACTAGCGGCAAGCACAGATACGCAGTATTTT. Residues: CASSPRLAASTDTQYF. This chain uses TRBV5-4 with TRBJ2-3; 9 nucleotides agree with TRBD2. The J segment lost 0 bases and the V segment lost 4 bases, leaving 6 bases of the junction unmatched. This CDR3 has 16 residues. The germline CDR1 and CDR2 sequences are SGHNT and YYREEE (reference sequence).

This clonotype was found a few times. V and J are TRBV7-9 and TRBJ1-1, with a possible D match to TRBD1 (6 bases). CDR1 SEHNR and CDR2 FQNEAQ come from the germline V gene (reference sequence). V was shortened by 9 bases and J by 0 bases, with 8 bases between the two germline ends. The CDR3 is 12 amino acids. This CDR3 is CARQGVNTEAFF. DNA of the CDR3: TGTGCCAGACAGGGAGTGAACACTGAAGCTTTCTTT.

The V gene is TRBV7-3, the J gene TRBJ2-6; D call uncertain. Germline V gives CDR1 SGHTA, CDR2 FQGTGA. This CDR3 contains 17 residues. Trimming stripped 4 bases from V and 1 base from J, with 14 bases between. The CDR3 sequence is CASSSTAALSGANVLTF. CDR3 nucleotides: TGTGCCAGCAGCTCAACCGCTGCCCTATCTGGGGCCAACGTCCTGACTTTC.

This clonotype was recorded many times. The V call is TRBV4-2, the J call TRBJ1-4; D might be TRBD1 (5 bases). Trimming pared 7 bases from V and 8 bases from J, leaving 32 bases between. Germline V gives CDR1 LGHNA, CDR2 YNFKEQ. The CDR3 spans 19 residues. CDR3 nucleotides: TGTGCCAGCATCGACGTCGCGTACGGGGCCTTCGATGGAGGGGAAAAACTGTTTTTT. Translating it yields CASIDVAYGAFDGGEKLFF.

This clonotype was detected many times. The chain carries TRBV21-1 and TRBJ2-7; the table's D call of TRBD2 was not tested on the DNA. TRBV21-1 has pseudogene status. This CDR3 contains 15 residues. The CDR3 nucleotides read TGTGCCAGCAGCAAAGGGAGGGACGCCACCTACGAGCAGTACTTC. Translating gives CASSKGRDATYEQYF.

Ten or more counts support this clonotype. The V call is TRBV7-9, the J call TRBJ2-1; D is ambiguous. The V end lost 5 bases, the J end lost 6 bases, and 17 bases lay between the germline ends. CDR3 length: 15 residues. Germline V CDR1 and CDR2: SEHNR, FQNEAQ (reference sequence). The CDR3 spells CASSLVPRLGNEQFF. The CDR3 coding sequence is TGTGCCAGCAGCCTAGTCCCCCGTTTGGGCAATGAGCAGTTCTTC.